This TCR beta chain was identified during a study of beta chain features in type 1 diabetes. The CDR3 is 14 amino acids. Germline loops: CDR1 SGHTA, CDR2 FQGTGA. V was trimmed by 1 base and J by 4 bases, leaving 7 bases between them. This clone was counted many times. As every portion of the isolated RNA was reverse transcribed, the sequencing read expressed TCRB transcripts. TCRdb's table, derived via immunoSEQ multiplex PCR, lists solely in-frame clones and lacks some. Seen here are about 150,000 clones, about 8.1% observed once, and the top ten hold approximately 0.65%. The chain uses TRBV7-3 and TRBJ2-2; the D gene is possibly TRBD1 (6 bases). The receptor's source is a man aged 18 to 29 in good health. The sample consisted of central memory CD4+ T cells from blood. The CDR3 loop reads CASSLMGATGELFF. DNA of the CDR3: TGTGCCAGCAGCTTAATGGGGGCCACCGGGGAGCTGTTTTTT.